This TCR beta chain was sequenced for a study of blood T cell repertoires in COVID-19. At the level of the study: The analysed material was cDNA or gDNA that came from T cells, B-cell-depleted T cells, or PBMCs.

Sequenced by immunoSEQ multiplex PCR; TCRdb stores in-frame clones only, minus some. The data show 400,000 to 450,000 clones, with 70% to 90% seen just once and around 0.92% held by the top ten. Germline CDR1 reads MNHNY; CDR2 reads SVGAGI (reference sequence). V gave up 6 bases and J gave up 5 bases; unmatched junction bases: 6. This CDR3 has 15 amino acids. The specimen sequenced was peripheral blood. The gene calls are TRBV6-6 and TRBJ1-6; 8 nucleotides match TRBD1. The TCR originated in a man aged 18 to 35 with COVID-19, enrolled during active disease. The CDR3 is CASRKTGQDNSPLHF. In DNA, the CDR3 is TGTGCCAGCAGAAAGACGGGACAGGATAATTCACCCCTCCACTTT.